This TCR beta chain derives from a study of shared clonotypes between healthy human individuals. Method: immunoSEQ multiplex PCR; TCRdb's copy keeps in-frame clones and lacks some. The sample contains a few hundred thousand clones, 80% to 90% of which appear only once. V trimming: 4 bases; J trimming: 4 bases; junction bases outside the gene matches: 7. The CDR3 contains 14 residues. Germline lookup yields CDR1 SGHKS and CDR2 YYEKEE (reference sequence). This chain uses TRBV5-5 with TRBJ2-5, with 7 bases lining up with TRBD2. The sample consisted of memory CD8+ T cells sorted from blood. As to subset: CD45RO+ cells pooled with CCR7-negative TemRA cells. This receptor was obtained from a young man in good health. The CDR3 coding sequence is TGTGCCAGCAGCCAACTAGCGCTTAGAGAGACCCAGTACTTC. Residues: CASSQLALRETQYF.